A selection of T cell receptor beta chains follows, all from one sample in a study of cytomegalovirus exposure and HLA in healthy donors. TCRdb keeps only in-frame clones here, not all; method: immunoSEQ multiplex PCR. The data contain about 150,000 clones, over 70% of them singletons. Sequencing was performed on PBMCs. These receptors were obtained from a woman aged 50 to 60 in good health and CMV-seropositive. Each CDR3 is given with its conserved first and last residue. The D gene is left open where the match is weak. Some rows have no size entry. The others give once, few or many, or a class for an expanded clone.

v_call	clone_size	d_call	j_call	cdr3_aa	cdr3_nt
TRBV30	NA	TRBD2	TRBJ2-3	CAWSLRGGGDTQYF	TGTGCCTGGAGTCTCCGGGGGGGAGGGGATACGCAGTATTTT
TRBV2	NA	NA	TRBJ2-1	CASSLTMRADEQFF	TGTGCCAGCAGTCTAACGATGAGGGCGGATGAGCAGTTCTTC
TRBV7-2	NA	TRBD1	TRBJ1-2	CASSLVGTGANYGYTF	TGTGCCAGCAGCTTAGTGGGGACAGGGGCTAACTATGGCTACACCTTC
TRBV7-6	NA	NA	TRBJ1-5	CASSLMVGANQPQHF	TGTGCCAGCAGCTTAATGGTCGGTGCGAATCAGCCCCAGCATTTT
TRBV20-1	NA	NA	TRBJ1-2	CSATTGPGYTF	TGCAGTGCCACTACAGGGCCTGGCTACACCTTC
TRBV5-6	few	NA	TRBJ2-1	CASSLLLASSYNEQFF	TGTGCCAGCAGCCTGCTTTTAGCCAGCTCCTACAATGAGCAGTTCTTC
TRBV9	NA	TRBD1	TRBJ2-6	CASSVSDRGSGANVLTF	TGTGCCAGCAGCGTGTCGGACAGGGGGTCCGGGGCCAACGTCCTGACTTTC
TRBV9	once	TRBD2	TRBJ2-3	CASSVGLAGGSTDTQYF	TGTGCCAGCAGCGTAGGGCTAGCGGGGGGTAGCACAGATACGCAGTATTTT
TRBV5-4	NA	NA	TRBJ1-6	CASSLGQRSSYNSPLHF	TGTGCCAGCAGCCTCGGACAGAGGAGCTCCTATAATTCACCCCTCCACTTT
TRBV5-1	NA	NA	TRBJ1-4	CASSLGAGSNEKLFF	TGCGCCAGCAGCTTGGGCGCAGGTTCTAATGAAAAACTGTTTTTT
TRBV28	NA	NA	TRBJ1-4	CASSQLTPGVTNEKLFF	TGTGCCAGCAGCCAGCTAACTCCAGGGGTAACTAATGAAAAACTGTTTTTT
TRBV4-2	few	NA	TRBJ1-2	CASSLGLVAGYTF	TGTGCCAGCAGCCTAGGACTAGTCGCTGGCTACACCTTC
TRBV18	few	NA	TRBJ1-5	CASSPDSDQPQHF	TGTGCCAGCTCACCGGACAGTGATCAGCCCCAGCATTTT
TRBV11-2	once	TRBD2	TRBJ2-5	CASSLSGTSGETQYF	TGTGCCAGCAGCTTAAGTGGGACTAGTGGGGAGACCCAGTACTTC
TRBV30	NA	NA	TRBJ1-2	CAWDPGEANYGYTF	TGTGCCTGGGATCCGGGGGAAGCCAACTATGGCTACACCTTC
TRBV19	NA	NA	TRBJ2-3	CASSARDKSTDTQYF	TGTGCCAGTAGTGCACGGGACAAATCCACAGATACGCAGTATTTT
TRBV6-5	once	TRBD1	TRBJ2-7	CASSRGQGVNEQYF	TGTGCCAGCAGCCGAGGACAGGGGGTTAACGAGCAGTACTTC
TRBV7-8	few	TRBD2	TRBJ2-7	CASSLPQAGEYEQYF	TGTGCCAGCAGCTTACCTCAAGCGGGAGAATACGAGCAGTACTTC
TRBV6-6	NA	NA	TRBJ2-7	CASSSSRVGGDYEQYF	TGTGCCAGCAGTTCCTCCAGGGTCGGAGGGGACTACGAGCAGTACTTC
TRBV6-6	few	TRBD1	TRBJ1-1	CASTPTGADEAFF	TGTGCCAGCACCCCGACAGGGGCGGATGAAGCTTTCTTT
TRBV29-1	NA	TRBD1	TRBJ2-2	CSVGTGYTGELFF	TGCAGCGTCGGGACAGGTTACACCGGGGAGCTGTTTTTT
TRBV25-1	few	TRBD1	TRBJ1-5	CASSIGTGGNQPQHF	TGTGCCAGCAGTATAGGGACAGGAGGCAATCAGCCCCAGCATTTT
TRBV9	NA	TRBD2	TRBJ2-3	CASTDSSGSTDTQYF	TGTGCCAGCACCGACTCTAGCGGAAGCACAGATACGCAGTATTTT
TRBV4-1	NA	NA	TRBJ1-1	CASSQEDRGTEAFF	TGCGCCAGCAGCCAAGAGGACCGGGGGACTGAAGCTTTCTTT
TRBV6-4	NA	NA	TRBJ2-1	CASIPTTGTLRVHNEQFF	TGTGCCAGCATCCCCACAACTGGGACACTGAGGGTTCACAATGAGCAGTTCTTC
TRBV5-4	few	TRBD1	TRBJ1-2	CASSLEPRGLDGYTF	TGTGCCAGCAGCTTAGAACCCAGGGGGCTCGATGGCTACACCTTC
TRBV7-2	NA	TRBD2	TRBJ2-5	CASSELAGGQETQYF	TGTGCCAGCAGCGAACTAGCGGGTGGCCAAGAGACCCAGTACTTC
TRBV6-5	NA	TRBD1	TRBJ1-4	CASSSRQGEKLFF	TGTGCCAGCAGCTCTCGACAGGGGGAAAAACTGTTTTTT
TRBV2	NA	NA	TRBJ1-1	CASSTNRVQNTEAFF	TGTGCCAGCAGTACGAACAGGGTCCAGAACACTGAAGCTTTCTTT
TRBV30	NA	TRBD1	TRBJ2-7	CAWSYAGTGGLYEQYF	TGTGCCTGGAGTTACGCCGGGACAGGGGGTTTGTACGAGCAGTACTTC
TRBV7-9	NA	TRBD1	TRBJ1-1	CASSFLTGGSEAFF	TGTGCCAGCAGCTTTCTTACAGGGGGCTCTGAAGCTTTCTTT
TRBV7-9	NA	TRBD1	TRBJ1-1	CASSTYRGRGSSEAFF	TGTGCCAGCAGCACGTACAGGGGGCGCGGGTCCTCTGAAGCTTTCTTT
TRBV5-1	NA	NA	TRBJ2-1	CASSGQYNEQFF	TGCGCCAGCAGTGGGCAATACAATGAGCAGTTCTTC
TRBV7-2	NA	TRBD1	TRBJ2-3	CASSFSGTGTDTQYF	TGTGCCAGCAGCTTCTCCGGGACAGGGACAGATACGCAGTATTTT
TRBV28	NA	NA	TRBJ1-4	CASSLSPGTNEKLFF	TGTGCCAGCAGTTTAAGCCCAGGAACTAATGAAAAACTGTTTTTT
TRBV5-1	NA	TRBD1	TRBJ2-5	CASSPSGTGEETQYF	TGCGCCAGCAGCCCTTCCGGGACAGGGGAGGAGACCCAGTACTTC
TRBV6-6	NA	TRBD1	TRBJ1-6	CASSLGQYNSPLHF	TGTGCCAGCAGCTTGGGACAGTATAATTCACCCCTCCACTTT
TRBV12-5	NA	TRBD1	TRBJ1-1	CASGLWGQGNTEAFF	TGTGCTAGTGGTTTGTGGGGACAGGGGAACACTGAAGCTTTCTTT
TRBV14	NA	TRBD1	TRBJ2-1	CASSQAMTGAAYNEQFF	TGTGCCAGCAGCCAGGCCATGACAGGGGCCGCGTACAATGAGCAGTTCTTC
TRBV4-3	NA	NA	TRBJ2-3	CASSQAPKESRYTDTQYF	TGCGCCAGCAGCCAAGCACCCAAGGAGTCGCGCTACACAGATACGCAGTATTTT
TRBV5-4	NA	TRBD1	TRBJ1-2	CASSFGQGQHGYTF	TGTGCCAGCAGTTTTGGACAGGGGCAGCATGGCTACACCTTC
TRBV6-6	NA	NA	TRBJ2-3	CASSELLAPDTQYF	TGTGCCAGCAGTGAGCTGTTAGCCCCAGATACGCAGTATTTT
TRBV10-2	few	NA	TRBJ2-3	CASSEDSSRTDTQYF	TGCGCCAGCAGTGAGGACAGTTCCCGCACAGATACGCAGTATTTT
TRBV6-5	once	TRBD1	TRBJ1-1	CASSRGGGTEAFF	TGTGCCAGCAGTAGAGGGGGCGGCACTGAAGCTTTCTTT
TRBV5-5	NA	NA	TRBJ2-5	CASSSVQVQETQYF	TGTGCCAGCAGCTCGGTACAGGTACAAGAGACCCAGTACTTC
TRBV10-1	NA	NA	TRBJ1-1	CASSEGRGGGAFF	TGCGCCAGCAGTGAGGGCAGGGGCGGCGGAGCTTTCTTT
TRBV7-3	few	TRBD1	TRBJ1-1	CASSLDGTGGRGEAFF	TGTGCCAGCAGCTTGGATGGGACAGGGGGAAGGGGTGAGGCTTTCTTT
TRBV5-1	NA	NA	TRBJ2-7	CASSLGDIYSYEQYF	TGCGCCAGCAGCTTGGGGGACATTTACTCCTACGAGCAGTACTTC
TRBV30	few	TRBD2	TRBJ2-1	CAWSNPTSGGAIQFF	TGTGCCTGGAGTAATCCGACTAGCGGGGGGGCCATACAGTTCTTC
TRBV19	NA	TRBD1	TRBJ1-4	CASGAGTEKLFF	TGTGCCAGTGGGGCAGGGACAGAGAAACTGTTTTTT
TRBV18	NA	NA	TRBJ2-3	CASSPYGGGTDTQYF	TGTGCCAGCTCACCATACGGGGGAGGCACAGATACGCAGTATTTT
TRBV2	NA	NA	TRBJ1-4	CASRSGGGLNEKLFF	TGTGCCAGCAGATCCGGAGGTGGCCTAAATGAAAAACTGTTTTTT